This passage covers 30 T cell receptor beta chains from one sample sequenced in a study of blood T cells in healthy people across ages. The second PCR ran about 6 to 11 cycles with a sample-barcoded 5' primer and J-beta primers. TCRdb re-called the 5' RACE reads through MiXCR, storing one row per CDR3 protein. The table includes 550,000 to 750,000 distinct CDR3 sequences, more than 20% detected once. Sequencing input: blood. The source is a man between 65 and 79 years old in good health.

This clonotype was detected only a few times. Because it lacks the conserved phenylalanine or tryptophan at the end, this CDR3 is likely a read error. The V call is TRBV2, the J call TRBJ2-5; the D is unclear. Trimming removed 7 bases at V and 2 bases at J, with 17 bases between. The CDR3 totals 15 residues. Germline-derived CDR1 and CDR2 are SNHLY and FYNNEI. CDR3 residues: CASIGVRNDQETQYL. CDR3 nucleotides: TGTGCCAGCATAGGAGTCCGGAACGATCAAGAGACCCAGTACCTC.

The V and J genes are TRBV5-1 and TRBJ2-1; 13 bases are shared with TRBD2. The CDR3 covers 16 residues. Germline lookup yields CDR1 SGHRS and CDR2 YFSETQ. Trimming removed 2 bases from V and 6 bases from J; junction bases left unmatched: 5. The CDR3 spells CASSFGLAGVGNEQFF. CDR3 sequence (DNA): TGCGCCAGCAGCTTCGGACTAGCGGGAGTTGGCAATGAGCAGTTCTTC.

This clonotype appeared a few times. The gene calls are TRBV10-3 and TRBJ1-1, with a tentative D call TRBD1 (5 bases). V dropped 2 bases and J dropped 1 base, with 8 bases sitting between them. The CDR3 consists of 14 residues. The V gene's germline CDR1 is ENHRY and CDR2 SYGVKD. The CDR3 bases are TGTGCCATCAGTGAGACCCAGGGGAACACTGAAGCTTTCTTT. This codes for CAISETQGNTEAFF.

The chain employs TRBV7-6 and TRBJ1-4; D might be TRBD1 (5 bases). The CDR3 has 14 amino acids. Germline V gene lookup returns CDR1 SGHVS and CDR2 FNYEAQ. V lost 2 bases and J 7 bases, leaving 11 bases between the germline ends. CDR3 in amino acids: CASSLSGGGEKLFF. The DNA of the CDR3 is TGTGCCAGCAGCTTAAGCGGGGGAGGTGAAAAACTGTTTTTT.

This clonotype was observed a handful of times. V is TRBV7-9 and J is TRBJ1-1; TRBD1 matches 9 bases. V gave up 5 bases and J gave up 1 base; unmatched junction bases: 5. Germline lookup yields CDR1 SEHNR and CDR2 FQNEAQ (reference sequence). The CDR3 sequence is 15 residues long. The CDR3 nucleotides read TGTGCCAGCAGCACCCTGACAGGGGGGAACACTGAAGCTTTCTTT. It specifies CASSTLTGGNTEAFF.

The genes are TRBV9 and TRBJ2-5; D is ambiguous. The J call could be wrong; TRBJ2-1 is a better fit for the DNA end. This CDR3 contains 13 residues. CDR1 and CDR2 (germline): SGDLS, YYNGEE. The CDR3 nucleotides read TGTGCCAGCAGCGTAGAGGCGCACAATGAGCAGTTCTTC. Amino acid sequence: CASSVEAHNEQFF.

The rearrangement joins TRBV5-1 to TRBJ2-2, with D perhaps TRBD1 (6 bases). The ends were cut back, 4 bases at V and 6 bases at J, with 10 bases in the middle. CDR1 SGHRS and CDR2 YFSETQ come from the germline V gene. The CDR3 covers 13 residues. The CDR3, as DNA: TGCGCCAGCAGCGAGACAGGTCCCGGGGAGCTGTTTTTT. It encodes CASSETGPGELFF.

The rearrangement joins TRBV20-1 to TRBJ2-1, with TRBD2 matching over 7 bases. The end of the DNA is better explained by TRBJ2-7, so the J call may be wrong. Germline lookup yields CDR1 DFQATT and CDR2 SNEGSKA (reference sequence). The CDR3 has 16 residues. CDR3 residues: CSASDPGSGSLYEQYF. DNA for the CDR3: TGCAGTGCTAGCGACCCGGGTAGCGGGTCACTGTACGAGCAGTACTTC.

This clonotype was observed a handful of times. The rearrangement links TRBV7-9 to TRBJ2-7, with unresolved D. V was trimmed by 0 bases and J by 0 bases, leaving 6 bases between them. Germline V CDR1 and CDR2: SEHNR, FQNEAQ (reference sequence). CDR3 length equals 14 residues. CDR3 nucleotides: TGTGCCAGCAGCTTAGCGTTCAGCTCCTACGAGCAGTACTTC. Protein: CASSLAFSSYEQYF. The variable domain in full, with the rest retrieved from reference TRBV7-9 and TRBJ2-7, is DTGVSQNPRHKITKRGQNVTFRCDPISEHNRLYWYRQTLGQGPEFLTYFQNEAQLEKSRLLSDRFSAERPKGSFSTLEIQRTEQGDSAMYLCASSLAFSSYEQYFGPGTRLTVT.

This sequence joins TRBV20-1 and TRBJ2-1; 7 nucleotides line up with TRBD2. After removal of 1 base from V and 2 bases from J, the junction contained 5 bases not matched to a gene. The CDR3 extends over 15 amino acids. The V gene's germline CDR1 is DFQATT and CDR2 SNEGSKA (reference sequence). The CDR3 DNA sequence: TGCAGTGCTAGAGTCCCGGGACTAACCTACAATGAGCAGTTCTTC. Translated: CSARVPGLTYNEQFF.

This clonotype has a handful of counts. The chain combines TRBV10-2 with TRBJ2-5, with D perhaps matching TRBD2 (5 bases). The J call is in doubt because the DNA end fits TRBJ2-7 better. The V gene's germline CDR1 is WSHSY and CDR2 SAAADI. This CDR3 comprises 13 residues. CDR3 sequence reads: CASSEFRGYEQYF. As DNA, the CDR3 is TGCGCCAGCAGTGAGTTTCGGGGTTACGAGCAGTACTTC.

The chain employs TRBV12-3 or TRBV12-4 and TRBJ1-1; perhaps TRBD1 as D (5 bases). The CDR3 has 13 residues. V lost 3 bases, J lost 7 bases, and 12 bases lay in between. This CDR3 reads CASSFSQVDEAFF. The CDR3 nucleotides are TGTGCCAGCAGTTTTTCACAGGTAGATGAAGCTTTCTTT.

The chain joins TRBV6-2 or TRBV6-3 to TRBJ2-5; 12 bases line up with TRBD2. The J call may be faulty, since TRBJ2-1 better matches the DNA end. The CDR3 has 19 amino acids. The germline V gene has CDR1 MNHEY and CDR2 SVGEGT. CDR3 in amino acids: CASSPAGLAGGNPYNEQFF. In DNA form, the CDR3 reads TGTGCCAGCAGTCCCGCCGGGCTAGCGGGAGGGAACCCCTACAATGAGCAGTTCTTC.

The rearrangement links TRBV10-3 to TRBJ1-2, with TRBD1 as a possible D gene (6 bases). Germline V gene data show CDR1 as ENHRY and CDR2 as SYGVKD. This CDR3 contains 13 residues. With 7 bases removed from V and 8 bases from J, the gap between germline ends came to 17 bases. The CDR3, as DNA: TGTGCCATCAACTGGGACACAACAGGGGGCTACACCTTC. Amino acids: CAINWDTTGGYTF.

The J gene is TRBJ1-6, the V gene TRBV10-3; 10 nucleotides agree with TRBD1. This CDR3 is built from 14 residues. CDR1 and CDR2 (germline): ENHRY, SYGVKD. With V trimmed by 6 bases and J by 5 bases, 1 base remained unmatched. The DNA for the CDR3 is TGTGCCATCAGAGGACAGGGGGATAATTCACCCCTCCACTTT. This translates into CAIRGQGDNSPLHF.

This clonotype was seen repeatedly, ten times or more. This rearrangement joins TRBV3-1 to TRBJ1-4, with D perhaps TRBD1 (5 bases). Trimming removed 5 bases from V and 10 bases from J, with 20 bases in between. The CDR3 runs to 15 residues. Germline CDR1 LGHDT, CDR2 YNNKEL (reference sequence). The chain's CDR3 is CASSADPQGRGKLFF. The DNA for the CDR3 is TGTGCCAGCAGCGCCGACCCGCAGGGACGGGGAAAACTGTTTTTT. The full variable domain, its missing parts supplied by reference TRBV3-1 and TRBJ1-4, is DTAVSQTPKYLVTQMGNDKSIKCEQNLGHDTMYWYKQDSKKFLKIMFSYNNKELIINETVPNRFSPKSPDKAHLNLHINSLELGDSAVYFCASSADPQGRGKLFFGSGTQLSVL.

This chain connects TRBV3-1 to TRBJ2-5; weak D call: TRBD1 (5 bases). Trimming removed 6 bases at V and 5 bases at J, with 10 bases between. Germline assignment: CDR1 LGHDT and CDR2 YNNKEL (reference sequence). The CDR3 length is 12 residues. The CDR3 spells CASSFRDETQYF. The CDR3 region has the DNA TGTGCCAGCAGTTTCAGGGATGAGACCCAGTACTTC.

This clonotype was found a few times. The J gene is TRBJ2-5, the V gene TRBV21-1; the table's D call, TRBD2, has no DNA check behind it. TRBV21-1 is classified as a pseudogene. The length of the CDR3 is 16 residues. This CDR3 is CASSNLAGDLQETQYF. CDR3 in DNA: TGTGCCAGCAGCAACCTAGCGGGAGATCTCCAAGAGACCCAGTACTTC.

Only a few counts were recorded for this clonotype. V is TRBV19 and J is TRBJ1-5; D might be TRBD1 (5 bases). V dropped 6 bases and J dropped 6 bases, with 12 bases sitting between them. Per the germline V gene, CDR1 is LNHDA and CDR2 is SQIVND (reference sequence). This CDR3 spans 13 amino acids. CDR3 in DNA: TGTGCCAGTAGCGAACAGGTGGCTCAGCCCCAGCATTTT. Protein: CASSEQVAQPQHF.

Here the CDR3 DNA reads TGTGCCATCAGTGGAGAGGGGGGAAGGCCCAATGAGCAGTTCTTC. This translates into CAISGEGGRPNEQFF. The genes are TRBV10-3 and TRBJ2-1, with D perhaps matching TRBD1 or TRBD2 (6 bases each). Germline values: CDR1 ENHRY, CDR2 SYGVKD. The CDR3 spans 15 residues. V dropped 4 bases and J dropped 6 bases, with 16 bases sitting between them.

This clonotype has a single count. This may be a read error, as it is one base from a much larger clone. J is TRBJ2-2 and V is TRBV5-4; D gene ambiguous. Germline V CDR1 and CDR2: SGHNT, YYREEE (reference sequence). The V and J ends lost 3 bases and 6 bases respectively, with 6 bases between them. The CDR3 is made up of 12 amino acids. The CDR3 DNA reads as TGTGCCAGCAGCTCCTCCGCCGGGGAGCTGTTTTTT. This codes for CASSSSAGELFF.

The CDR3 sequence: CASSPGSTSTDTQYF. In nucleotides, the CDR3 is TGCGCCAGCAGCCCTGGATCTACTAGCACAGATACGCAGTATTTT. This rearrangement joins TRBV5-1 to TRBJ2-3; D is undetermined. Between the trimmed V and J ends, which lost 4 bases and 0 bases, there was a span of 12 bases. CDR3 length equals 15 residues. Germline CDR1 and CDR2: SGHRS and YFSETQ. Drawing the rest from reference TRBV5-1 and TRBJ2-3, the complete variable domain is KAGVTQTPRYLIKTRGQQVTLSCSPISGHRSVSWYQQTPGQGLQFLFEYFSETQRNKGNFPGRFSGRQFSNSRSEMNVSTLELGDSALYLCASSPGSTSTDTQYFGPGTRLTVL.

The chain carries TRBV28 and TRBJ2-1; 9 bases match TRBD2. Germline V gives CDR1 MDHEN, CDR2 SYDVKM. The CDR3 contains 16 residues. V lost 8 bases, J lost 0 bases, and 8 bases stayed unmatched. The CDR3 reads CASQGSSGSSYNEQFF. The CDR3 DNA follows: TGTGCCAGCCAGGGGAGTAGCGGGAGCTCCTACAATGAGCAGTTCTTC.

The V gene is TRBV6-1, the J gene TRBJ1-5, with D uncertain. Germline V CDR1 and CDR2: MNHNS, SASEGT. V was pared by 5 bases and J by 0 bases, with 14 bases between. The CDR3 is 16 amino acids. CDR3 sequence: CASSKEADLSNQPQHF. Here the CDR3 DNA reads TGTGCCAGCAGTAAAGAGGCAGATCTTAGCAATCAGCCCCAGCATTTT.

This clonotype has only a few counts. This chain uses TRBV9 with TRBJ2-3; TRBD1 aligns across 7 bases. This CDR3 has 15 amino acids. Germline CDR1 SGDLS, CDR2 YYNGEE. Germline trimming cut 0 bases from V and 5 bases from J; bases unmatched to any gene: 6. The DNA of the CDR3 is TGTGCCAGCAGCGTAGCCGTTGCAGGGGGAGATACGCAGTATTTT. Protein: CASSVAVAGGDTQYF.

This clonotype was counted many times. V and J are TRBV10-2 and TRBJ2-2; 11 bases fit TRBD1. Germline loops: CDR1 WSHSY, CDR2 SAAADI. The CDR3 covers 16 residues. J was trimmed by 4 bases and V by 10 bases; bases with no gene match: 11. CDR3 region: CATQLGQGGITGELFF. In DNA form, the CDR3 reads TGCGCCACGCAGTTGGGACAGGGGGGGATCACCGGGGAGCTGTTTTTT.

The rearrangement links TRBV5-6 to TRBJ1-4, with TRBD1 as a possible D gene (6 bases). Germline V gene sequence: CDR1 SGHDT, CDR2 YYEEEE. The CDR3 covers 14 residues. V lost 6 bases and J lost 7, with 16 bases in between. The CDR3 DNA sequence: TGTGCCAGCACCCTACAGGGTCCGGGTGAAAAACTGTTTTTT. It translates to CASTLQGPGEKLFF. Drawing the rest from reference TRBV5-6 and TRBJ1-4, the complete variable domain is DAGVTQSPTHLIKTRGQQVTLRCSPKSGHDTVSWYQQALGQGPQFIFQYYEEEERQRGNFPDRFSGHQFPNYSSELNVNALLLGDSALYLCASTLQGPGEKLFFGSGTQLSVL.

The chain combines TRBV5-1 with TRBJ2-7; 7 bases line up with TRBD2. The CDR3 is 14 amino acids. The junction had 5 bases not matched to a gene; V was cut back by 4 bases and J by 1 base. Germline V lookup: CDR1 SGHRS, CDR2 YFSETQ. The CDR3 loop is CASSGRERSYEQYF. DNA of the CDR3: TGCGCCAGCAGCGGGCGGGAGAGATCCTACGAGCAGTACTTC.

This chain joins TRBV13 and TRBJ2-7; TRBD2 agrees at 10 bases. This CDR3 is 17 amino acids long. Germline values: CDR1 PRHDT, CDR2 FYEKMQ (reference sequence). The trim removed 0 bases at V and 1 base at J, leaving 6 bases unmatched. CDR3 DNA sequence: TGTGCCAGCAGCTTAGGGACTAGCGGGCGAACGTCCTACGAGCAGTACTTC. Amino acids: CASSLGTSGRTSYEQYF.

This clonotype occurred a few times. The V and J genes are TRBV20-1 and TRBJ2-1; D unresolved. Germline V gene lookup returns CDR1 DFQATT and CDR2 SNEGSKA (reference sequence). The CDR3 runs 17 residues. V lost 1 base and J lost 3, with 19 bases in between. CDR3 in amino acids: CSARAPSPGLRYNEQFF. The CDR3 DNA is TGCAGTGCTAGAGCCCCTAGTCCGGGCCTTCGCTACAATGAGCAGTTCTTC.